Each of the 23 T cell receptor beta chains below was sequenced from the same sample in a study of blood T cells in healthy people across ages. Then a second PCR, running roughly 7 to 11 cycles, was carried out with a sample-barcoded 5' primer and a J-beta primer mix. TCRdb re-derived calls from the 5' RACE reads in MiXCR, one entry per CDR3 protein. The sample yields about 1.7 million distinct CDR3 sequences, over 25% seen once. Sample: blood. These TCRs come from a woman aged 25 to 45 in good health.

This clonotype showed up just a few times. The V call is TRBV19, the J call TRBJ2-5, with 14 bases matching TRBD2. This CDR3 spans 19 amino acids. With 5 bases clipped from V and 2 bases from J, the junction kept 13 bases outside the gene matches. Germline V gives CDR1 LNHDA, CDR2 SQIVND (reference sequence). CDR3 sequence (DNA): TGTGCCAGTAGTGAGGGAATTCGGACTAGCGGGGGGTCTCAAGAGACCCAGTACTTC. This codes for CASSEGIRTSGGSQETQYF.

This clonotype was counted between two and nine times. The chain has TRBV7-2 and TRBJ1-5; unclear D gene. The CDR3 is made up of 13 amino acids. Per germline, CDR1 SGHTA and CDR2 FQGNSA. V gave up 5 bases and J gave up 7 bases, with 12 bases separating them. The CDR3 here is CASSATHGQPQHF. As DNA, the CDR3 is TGTGCCAGCAGCGCGACTCACGGGCAGCCCCAGCATTTT. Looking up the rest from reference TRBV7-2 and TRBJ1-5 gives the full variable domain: GAGVSQSPSNKVTEKGKDVELRCDPISGHTALYWYRQSLGQGLEFLIYFQGNSAPDKSGLPSDRFSAERTGGSVSTLTIQRTQQEDSAVYLCASSATHGQPQHFGDGTRLSIL.

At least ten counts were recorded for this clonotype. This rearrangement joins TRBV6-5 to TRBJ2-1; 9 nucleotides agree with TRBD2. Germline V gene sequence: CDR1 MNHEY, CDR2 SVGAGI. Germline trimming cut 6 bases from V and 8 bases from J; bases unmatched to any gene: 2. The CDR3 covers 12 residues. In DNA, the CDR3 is TGTGCCAGCAGGGGACTAGCCGATGAGCAGTTCTTC. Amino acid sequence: CASRGLADEQFF.

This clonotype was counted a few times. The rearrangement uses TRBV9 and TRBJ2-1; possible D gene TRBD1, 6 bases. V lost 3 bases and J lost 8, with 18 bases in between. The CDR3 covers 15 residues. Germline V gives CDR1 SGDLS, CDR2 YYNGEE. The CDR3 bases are TGTGCCAGCAGCGGACGACAGGTCCCCTGGGATGAGCAGTTCTTC. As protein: CASSGRQVPWDEQFF.

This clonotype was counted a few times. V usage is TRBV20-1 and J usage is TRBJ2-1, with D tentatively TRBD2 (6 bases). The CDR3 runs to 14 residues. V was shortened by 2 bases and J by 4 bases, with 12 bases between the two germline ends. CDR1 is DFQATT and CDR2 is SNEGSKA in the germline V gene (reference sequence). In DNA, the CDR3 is TGCAGTGCTAGATGGGCGGGGTCATACAATGAGCAGTTCTTC. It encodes CSARWAGSYNEQFF.

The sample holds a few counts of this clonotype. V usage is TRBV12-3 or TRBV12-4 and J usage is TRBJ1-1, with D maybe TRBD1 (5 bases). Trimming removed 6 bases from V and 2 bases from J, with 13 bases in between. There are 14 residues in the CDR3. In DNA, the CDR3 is TGTGCCAGCAGCTCCGGGACTTACAACACTGAAGCTTTCTTT. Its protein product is CASSSGTYNTEAFF.

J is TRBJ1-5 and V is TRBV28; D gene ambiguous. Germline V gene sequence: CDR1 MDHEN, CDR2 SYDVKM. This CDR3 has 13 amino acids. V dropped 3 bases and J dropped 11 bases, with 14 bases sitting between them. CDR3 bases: TGTGCCAGCAGTTTCGGCAAGCCCCAGTCCCAGCATTTT. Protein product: CASSFGKPQSQHF.

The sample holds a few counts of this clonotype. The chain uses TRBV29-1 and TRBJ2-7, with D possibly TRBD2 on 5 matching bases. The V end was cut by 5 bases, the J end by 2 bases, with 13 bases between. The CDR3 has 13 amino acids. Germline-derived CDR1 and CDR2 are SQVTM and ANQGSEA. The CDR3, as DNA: TGCAGCGTTTACGGACGGGAAACCTACGAGCAGTACTTC. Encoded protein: CSVYGRETYEQYF.

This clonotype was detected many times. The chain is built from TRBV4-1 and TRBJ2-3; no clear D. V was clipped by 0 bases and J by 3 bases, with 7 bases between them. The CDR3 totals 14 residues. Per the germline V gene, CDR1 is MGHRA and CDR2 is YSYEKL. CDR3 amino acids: CASSQDRPTDTQYF. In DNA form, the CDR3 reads TGCGCCAGCAGCCAAGATAGACCGACAGATACGCAGTATTTT.

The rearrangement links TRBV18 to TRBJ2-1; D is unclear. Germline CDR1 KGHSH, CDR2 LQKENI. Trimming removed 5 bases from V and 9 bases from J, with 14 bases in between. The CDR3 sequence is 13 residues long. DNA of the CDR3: TGTGCCAGCTCAACATTAAAGGATGGTGAGCAGTTCTTC. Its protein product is CASSTLKDGEQFF.

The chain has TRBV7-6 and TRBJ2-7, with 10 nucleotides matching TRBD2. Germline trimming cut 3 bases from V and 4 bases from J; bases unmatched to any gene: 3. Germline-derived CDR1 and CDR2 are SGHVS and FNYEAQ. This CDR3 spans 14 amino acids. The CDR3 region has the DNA TGTGCCAGCAGCTTTGGGACTAGCGAGTACGAGCAGTACTTC. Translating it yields CASSFGTSEYEQYF.

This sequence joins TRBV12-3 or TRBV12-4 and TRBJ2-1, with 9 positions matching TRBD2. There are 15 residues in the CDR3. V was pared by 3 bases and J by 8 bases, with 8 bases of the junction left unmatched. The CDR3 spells CASSFLRGGRDEQFF. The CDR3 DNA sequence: TGTGCCAGCAGTTTCTTGCGGGGGGGTCGCGATGAGCAGTTCTTC.

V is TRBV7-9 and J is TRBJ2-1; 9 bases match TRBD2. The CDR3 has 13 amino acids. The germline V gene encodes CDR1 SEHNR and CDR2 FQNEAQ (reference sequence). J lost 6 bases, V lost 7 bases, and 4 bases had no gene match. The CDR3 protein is CASNTLAGNEQFF. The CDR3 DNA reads TGTGCCAGCAACACACTAGCGGGCAATGAGCAGTTCTTC.

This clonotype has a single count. CDR3 DNA sequence: TGCGCCAGCAGCTCCGGACCCACTGCCTACAATGAGCAGTTCTTC. Its translation: CASSSGPTAYNEQFF. The J gene is TRBJ2-1, the V gene TRBV5-1; D is unclear. V lost 3 bases to trimming and J lost 2 bases, with 12 bases between them. Germline V lookup: CDR1 SGHRS, CDR2 YFSETQ. CDR3 length: 15 residues. Looking up the rest from reference TRBV5-1 and TRBJ2-1 gives the full variable domain: KAGVTQTPRYLIKTRGQQVTLSCSPISGHRSVSWYQQTPGQGLQFLFEYFSETQRNKGNFPGRFSGRQFSNSRSEMNVSTLELGDSALYLCASSSGPTAYNEQFFGPGTRLTVL.

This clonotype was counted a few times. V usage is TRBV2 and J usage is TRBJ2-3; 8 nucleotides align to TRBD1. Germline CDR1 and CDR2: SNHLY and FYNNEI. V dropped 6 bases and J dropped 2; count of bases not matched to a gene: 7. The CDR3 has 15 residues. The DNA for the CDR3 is TGTGCCAGCAGGACAGGGGACTTAATCACAGATACGCAGTATTTT. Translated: CASRTGDLITDTQYF.

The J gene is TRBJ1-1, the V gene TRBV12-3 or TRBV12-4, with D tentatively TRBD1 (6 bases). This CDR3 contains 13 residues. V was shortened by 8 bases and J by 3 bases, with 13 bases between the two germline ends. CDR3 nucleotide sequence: TGTGCCAGCGTCGCCAGGGGCTACACTGAAGCTTTCTTT. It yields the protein CASVARGYTEAFF.

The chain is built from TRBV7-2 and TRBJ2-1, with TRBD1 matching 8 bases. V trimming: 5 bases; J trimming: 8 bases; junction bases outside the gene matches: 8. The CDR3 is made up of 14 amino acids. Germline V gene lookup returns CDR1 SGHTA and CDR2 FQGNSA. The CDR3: CASSERQGFHEQFF. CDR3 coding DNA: TGTGCCAGCAGCGAAAGACAGGGGTTCCATGAGCAGTTCTTC.

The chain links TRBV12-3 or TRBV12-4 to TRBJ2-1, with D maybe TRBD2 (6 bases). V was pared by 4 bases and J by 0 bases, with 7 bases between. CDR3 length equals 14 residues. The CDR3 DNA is TGTGCCAGCAGTTGGGAGGACTCCTACAATGAGCAGTTCTTC. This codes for CASSWEDSYNEQFF.

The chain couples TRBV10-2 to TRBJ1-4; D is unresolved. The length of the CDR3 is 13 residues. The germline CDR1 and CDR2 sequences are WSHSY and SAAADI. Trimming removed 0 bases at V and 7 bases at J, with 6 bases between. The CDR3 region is CASSESNREKLFF. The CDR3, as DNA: TGCGCCAGCAGTGAGTCAAACCGTGAAAAACTGTTTTTT.

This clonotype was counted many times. The CDR3 sequence: CARTAWEDTSLYEQYF. The CDR3 DNA is TGCGCCAGGACGGCCTGGGAGGACACTTCACTCTACGAGCAGTACTTC. This chain connects TRBV5-1 to TRBJ2-7, with a weak D call TRBD2 (6 bases). Trimming removed 8 bases from V and 3 bases from J, with 24 bases in between. CDR3 size: 16 residues. Germline CDR1 reads SGHRS; CDR2 reads YFSETQ.

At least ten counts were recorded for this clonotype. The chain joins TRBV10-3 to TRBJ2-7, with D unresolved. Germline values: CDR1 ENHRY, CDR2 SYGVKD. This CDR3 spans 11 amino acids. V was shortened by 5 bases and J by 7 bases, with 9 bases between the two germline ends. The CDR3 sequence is CAISIRTEQYF. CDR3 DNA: TGTGCCATCAGTATCCGGACGGAGCAGTACTTC.

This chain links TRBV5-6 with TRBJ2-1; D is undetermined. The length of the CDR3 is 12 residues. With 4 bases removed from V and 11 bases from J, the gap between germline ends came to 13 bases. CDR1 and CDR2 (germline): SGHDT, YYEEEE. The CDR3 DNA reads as TGTGCCAGCAGCCTTTGGCCACGTCAGCAGTTCTTC. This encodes CASSLWPRQQFF.

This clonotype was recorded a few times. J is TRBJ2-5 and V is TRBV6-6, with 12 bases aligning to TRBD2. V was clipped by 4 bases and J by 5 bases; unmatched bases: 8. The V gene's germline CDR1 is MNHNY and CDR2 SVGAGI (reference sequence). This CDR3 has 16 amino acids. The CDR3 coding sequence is TGTGCCAGCAGTTTGGGACTAGCGGGCTTCAGGGAGACCCAGTACTTC. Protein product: CASSLGLAGFRETQYF.